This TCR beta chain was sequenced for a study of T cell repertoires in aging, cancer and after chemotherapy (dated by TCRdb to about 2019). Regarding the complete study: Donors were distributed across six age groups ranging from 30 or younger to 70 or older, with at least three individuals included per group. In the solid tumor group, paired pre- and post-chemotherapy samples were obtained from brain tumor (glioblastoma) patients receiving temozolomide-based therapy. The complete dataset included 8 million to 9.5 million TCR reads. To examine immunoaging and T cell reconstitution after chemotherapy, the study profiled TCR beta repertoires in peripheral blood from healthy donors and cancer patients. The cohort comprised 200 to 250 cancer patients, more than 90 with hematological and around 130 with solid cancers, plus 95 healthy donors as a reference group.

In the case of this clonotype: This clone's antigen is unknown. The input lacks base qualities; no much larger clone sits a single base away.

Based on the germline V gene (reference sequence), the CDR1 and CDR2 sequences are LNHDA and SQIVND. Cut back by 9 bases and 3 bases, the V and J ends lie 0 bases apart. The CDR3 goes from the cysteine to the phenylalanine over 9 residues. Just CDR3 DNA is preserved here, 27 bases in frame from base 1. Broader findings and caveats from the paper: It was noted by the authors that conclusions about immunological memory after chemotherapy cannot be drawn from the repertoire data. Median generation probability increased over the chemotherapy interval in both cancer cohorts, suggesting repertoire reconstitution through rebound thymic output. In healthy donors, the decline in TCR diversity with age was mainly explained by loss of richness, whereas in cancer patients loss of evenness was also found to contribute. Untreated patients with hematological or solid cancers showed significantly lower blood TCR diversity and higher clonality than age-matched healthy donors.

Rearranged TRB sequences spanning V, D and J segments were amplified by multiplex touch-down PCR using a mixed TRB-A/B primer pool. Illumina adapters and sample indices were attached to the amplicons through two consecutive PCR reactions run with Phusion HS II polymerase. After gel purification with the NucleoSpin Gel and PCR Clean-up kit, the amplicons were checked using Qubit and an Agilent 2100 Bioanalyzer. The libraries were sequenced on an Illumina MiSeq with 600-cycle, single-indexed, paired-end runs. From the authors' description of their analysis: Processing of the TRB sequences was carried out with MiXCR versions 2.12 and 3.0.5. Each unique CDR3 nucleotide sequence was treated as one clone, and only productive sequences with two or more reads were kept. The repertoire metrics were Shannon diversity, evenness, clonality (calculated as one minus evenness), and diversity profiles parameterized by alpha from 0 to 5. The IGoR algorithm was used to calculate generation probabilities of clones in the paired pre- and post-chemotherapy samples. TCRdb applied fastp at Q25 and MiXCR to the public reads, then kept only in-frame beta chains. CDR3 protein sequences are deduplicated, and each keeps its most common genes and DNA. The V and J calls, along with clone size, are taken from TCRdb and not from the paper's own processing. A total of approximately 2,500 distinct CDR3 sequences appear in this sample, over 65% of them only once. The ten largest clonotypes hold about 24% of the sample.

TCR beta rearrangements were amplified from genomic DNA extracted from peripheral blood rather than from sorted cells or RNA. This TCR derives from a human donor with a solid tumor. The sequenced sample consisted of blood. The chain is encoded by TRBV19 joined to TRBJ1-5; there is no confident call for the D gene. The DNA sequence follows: TGTGCCAGCAATCAGCCCCAGCATTTT. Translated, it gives CASNQPQHF.